These 27 T cell receptor beta chains originate from one sample sequenced in a study of T cell changes during pregnancy in multiple sclerosis. Using immunoSEQ multiplex PCR, the repertoire was profiled, and TCRdb retains in-frame clones only, with some absent. The data show approximately 53,000 clones, roughly 92% seen once. Here the sequenced sample was CD4+ T cells from peripheral blood mononuclear cells, taken before pregnancy. The receptor source for this set is a female donor with multiple sclerosis, enrolled in a pregnancy study.

The genes are TRBV29-1 and TRBJ1-2; a weak D match, TRBD1 (5 bases). Between the trimmed V and J ends, which lost 3 bases and 5 bases, there was a span of 10 bases. Germline V gene data show CDR1 as SQVTM and CDR2 as ANQGSEA. The CDR3 is 12 amino acids. The CDR3 region has the DNA TGCAGCGTTGACAGGGATTGGTATGGCTACACCTTC. Translated: CSVDRDWYGYTF. The variable domain in full, with the rest retrieved from reference TRBV29-1 and TRBJ1-2, is SAVISQKPSRDICQRGTSLTIQCQVDSQVTMMFWYRQQPGQSLTLIATANQGSEATYESGFVIDKFPISRPNLTFSTLTVSNMSPEDSSIYLCSVDRDWYGYTFGSGTRLTVV.

The chain links TRBV5-4 to TRBJ2-3, with D perhaps matching TRBD2 (5 bases). This CDR3 region has 15 residues. V was clipped by 1 base and J by 2 bases, with 11 bases between them. Germline CDR1 reads SGHNT; CDR2 reads YYREEE (reference sequence). The CDR3 DNA is TGTGCCAGCAGCTTGAAGACGGGAAACACAGATACGCAGTATTTT. Translated: CASSLKTGNTDTQYF.

The rearrangement joins TRBV19 to TRBJ1-4; possibly TRBD1 for D (5 bases). Germline values: CDR1 LNHDA, CDR2 SQIVND (reference sequence). V was shortened by 1 base and J by 5 bases, with 14 bases between the two germline ends. The CDR3 totals 16 residues. The CDR3 reads CASSIGGGASNEKLFF. The CDR3 nucleotides read TGTGCCAGTAGTATAGGAGGAGGGGCCAGCAATGAAAAACTGTTTTTT.

The chain employs TRBV4-3 and TRBJ2-5; 7 nucleotides align to TRBD2. V lost 3 bases and J lost 1; bases outside the gene matches: 8. This CDR3 comprises 16 residues. Per germline, CDR1 LGHNA and CDR2 YSLEER. CDR3 bases: TGCGCCAGCAGCCAGGGAGGAGCGGGACGCCAAGAGACCCAGTACTTC. It translates to CASSQGGAGRQETQYF.

V is TRBV4-2 and J is TRBJ2-7; 11 bases match TRBD1. The CDR3 runs to 16 residues. Germline CDR1 reads LGHNA; CDR2 reads YNFKEQ. J lost 3 bases, V lost 5 bases, and 9 bases had no gene match. This CDR3 reads CASSSTAGTGGYEQYF. CDR3 DNA: TGTGCCAGCAGCTCAACAGCCGGGACAGGGGGCTACGAGCAGTACTTC.

This chain uses TRBV27 with TRBJ1-1, with TRBD1 identical over 7 bases. V gave up 3 bases and J gave up 2 bases; unmatched junction bases: 6. The CDR3 has 15 residues. In germline, CDR1 is MNHEY, CDR2 SMNVEV (reference sequence). CDR3 DNA: TGTGCCAGCAGTTTGTCGGGACAGCCAAACACTGAAGCTTTCTTT. It yields the protein CASSLSGQPNTEAFF.

V usage is TRBV5-5 and J usage is TRBJ1-1; D is uncertain. V shed 2 bases and J shed 0 bases, with 5 bases lying between them. The germline CDR1 and CDR2 sequences are SGHKS and YYEKEE (reference sequence). The CDR3 covers 13 residues. CDR3 DNA: TGTGCCAGCAGCTTAGTAGTGAACACTGAAGCTTTCTTT. Its translation: CASSLVVNTEAFF.

Only a few counts were recorded for this clone. V is TRBV28 and J is TRBJ1-1; tentatively, D is TRBD1 (5 bases). Looked up from germline, CDR1 is MDHEN and CDR2 is SYDVKM. CDR3 length: 14 amino acids. Trimming cost V 5 bases and J 6 bases, with 16 bases left between them. CDR3 nucleotide sequence: TGTGCCAGCAGTGGCGTTCGGGGGATCCCTGAAGCTTTCTTT. Translated: CASSGVRGIPEAFF.

The V call is TRBV7-8, the J call TRBJ2-3; D perhaps matches TRBD1 (6 bases). The V gene lost 4 bases and the J gene lost 4 bases, with 18 bases spanning the gap. The CDR3 consists of 16 residues. The germline CDR1 and CDR2 sequences are SGHVS and FQNEAQ. The CDR3 DNA is TGTGCCAGCAGCTACCTTGGGACACGGGGCGCAGATACGCAGTATTTT. Amino acid sequence: CASSYLGTRGADTQYF.

The rearrangement joins TRBV7-3 to TRBJ2-2; D ambiguous. CDR3 length: 16 residues. V gave up 3 bases and J gave up 0 bases, with 11 bases separating them. The germline CDR1 and CDR2 sequences are SGHTA and FQGTGA. The CDR3: CASSFNSRTNTGELFF. CDR3 in DNA: TGTGCCAGCAGCTTTAATTCTAGGACGAACACCGGGGAGCTGTTTTTT.

This rearrangement joins TRBV30 to TRBJ1-5; the D gene is possibly TRBD1 (5 bases). V was shortened by 5 bases and J by 7 bases, with 18 bases between the two germline ends. Germline V gene data show CDR1 as GTSNPN and CDR2 as SVGIG (reference sequence). The length of the CDR3 is 14 residues. CDR3 protein: CAWSNGGVKQPQHF. The CDR3 bases are TGTGCCTGGTCAAACGGGGGGGTTAAACAGCCCCAGCATTTT. The full variable domain, rest sourced from reference TRBV30 and TRBJ1-5, is SQTIHQWPATLVQPVGSPLSLECTVEGTSNPNLYWYRQAAGRGLQLLFYSVGIGQISSEVPQNLSASRPQDRQFILSSKKLLLSDSGFYLCAWSNGGVKQPQHFGDGTRLSIL.

The chain couples TRBV2 to TRBJ1-1; D remains ambiguous. Trimming stripped 1 base from V and 0 bases from J, with 15 bases between. Germline V gene data show CDR1 as SNHLY and CDR2 as FYNNEI. This CDR3 is 17 amino acids long. The CDR3 loop reads CASSEDGFSVMNTEAFF. The CDR3 region has the DNA TGTGCCAGCAGTGAAGACGGTTTTTCTGTCATGAACACTGAAGCTTTCTTT.

This CDR3 is CASSHRSARSNTGELFF. The CDR3 coding sequence is TGCGCCAGCAGCCATAGATCTGCGAGATCGAACACCGGGGAGCTGTTTTTT. This chain uses TRBV5-1 with TRBJ2-2; D is unclear. Trimming took off 4 bases at V and 0 bases at J, with 16 bases between the two ends. The CDR3 is 17 amino acids. Germline loops: CDR1 SGHRS, CDR2 YFSETQ. Variable domain in full (rest from reference TRBV5-1 and TRBJ2-2): KAGVTQTPRYLIKTRGQQVTLSCSPISGHRSVSWYQQTPGQGLQFLFEYFSETQRNKGNFPGRFSGRQFSNSRSEMNVSTLELGDSALYLCASSHRSARSNTGELFFGEGSRLTVL.

This rearrangement joins TRBV6-1 to TRBJ2-1, with a weak D call TRBD1 (5 bases). Germline V CDR1 and CDR2: MNHNS, SASEGT. CDR3 size: 14 residues. Trimming shortened V by 2 bases and J by 8 bases, and 13 bases separated the two germline ends. The CDR3 region has the DNA TGTGCCAGCAGTGAAAGAGGTAACAGGTATGAGCAGTTCTTC. Translating it yields CASSERGNRYEQFF.

V gene TRBV12-5 combines with J gene TRBJ2-7, with 9 bases lining up with TRBD1. The junction had 11 bases not matched to a gene; V was cut back by 6 bases and J by 2 bases. The CDR3 spans 16 residues. Germline V gene lookup returns CDR1 LGHNT and CDR2 FRNRAP. DNA for the CDR3: TGTGCTAGTGGCCGGGATCGGGACAGGGAGACCTACGAGCAGTACTTC. It encodes CASGRDRDRETYEQYF.

The gene calls are TRBV4-2 and TRBJ1-1; D remains ambiguous. Trimming stripped 0 bases from V and 5 bases from J, with 10 bases between. Looked up from germline, CDR1 is LGHNA and CDR2 is YNFKEQ. The CDR3 totals 14 residues. Written as DNA, the CDR3 is TGTGCCAGCAGCCAAGAAGGCGGCGAAACTGAAGCTTTCTTT. Translating gives CASSQEGGETEAFF.

In this sample, this clone turned up once. This chain links TRBV6-6 with TRBJ2-1, with D possibly being TRBD1 (5 bases). The CDR3 is made up of 14 amino acids. The germline CDR1 and CDR2 sequences are MNHNY and SVGAGI (reference sequence). The V and J ends lost 5 bases and 8 bases respectively, with 16 bases between them. CDR3 amino acids: CASSPHQGTDEQFF. The CDR3 DNA follows: TGTGCCAGCAGTCCTCATCAGGGTACCGATGAGCAGTTCTTC.

The chain links TRBV9 to TRBJ1-1; D not resolved. From germline, CDR1 is SGDLS and CDR2 YYNGEE. Trimming removed 0 bases at V and 7 bases at J, with 10 bases between. This CDR3 is 13 amino acids long. In nucleotides, the CDR3 is TGTGCCAGCAGCGTAGATGTCGCGAGTGAAGCTTTCTTT. Translating it yields CASSVDVASEAFF.

This clone has a handful of counts. The sample has other DNA sequences that encode this CDR3 too. J is TRBJ2-3 and V is TRBV5-1; no clear D. The CDR3 has 14 residues. The ends were cut back, 0 bases at V and 2 bases at J, with 7 bases in the middle. Germline-derived CDR1 and CDR2 are SGHRS and YFSETQ. Written as DNA, the CDR3 is TGCGCCAGCAGCTTGGGAGGTTACACAGATACGCAGTATTTT. This translates into CASSLGGYTDTQYF.

The V call is TRBV19, the J call TRBJ2-2; TRBD2 aligns across 8 bases. The CDR3 runs to 14 residues. CDR1 and CDR2 (germline): LNHDA, SQIVND (reference sequence). With V trimmed by 6 bases and J by 7 bases, 7 bases remained unmatched. Here the CDR3 reads CASRLLAVGGELFF. CDR3 DNA sequence: TGTGCCAGTAGATTACTAGCGGTAGGCGGGGAGCTGTTTTTT.

This rearrangement joins TRBV5-1 to TRBJ2-7; D is perhaps TRBD1 (6 bases). This CDR3 is 12 amino acids long. Trimming removed 7 bases at V and 3 bases at J, with 11 bases between. CDR1 is SGHRS, CDR2 YFSETQ, per germline. In DNA form, the CDR3 reads TGCGCCAGCGCACAGGGAGACTACGAGCAGTACTTC. This translates into CASAQGDYEQYF. Looking up the rest from reference TRBV5-1 and TRBJ2-7 gives the full variable domain: KAGVTQTPRYLIKTRGQQVTLSCSPISGHRSVSWYQQTPGQGLQFLFEYFSETQRNKGNFPGRFSGRQFSNSRSEMNVSTLELGDSALYLCASAQGDYEQYFGPGTRLTVT.

This sequence joins TRBV19 and TRBJ2-5; TRBD2 agrees at 8 bases. The CDR3 has 20 residues. J gave up 5 bases and V 4 bases, and 24 bases lay outside the gene matches. Germline CDR1 and CDR2: LNHDA and SQIVND (reference sequence). The CDR3 DNA reads as TGTGCCAGTAGTACCCAACACGGACTAGGCCGGGAGGGCCGTTTGGAGACCCAGTACTTC. Protein sequence: CASSTQHGLGREGRLETQYF.

The chain joins TRBV5-4 to TRBJ2-7, with 7 bases aligning to TRBD2. The CDR3 consists of 14 residues. In germline, CDR1 is SGHNT, CDR2 YYREEE (reference sequence). After removal of 0 bases from V and 2 bases from J, the junction contained 2 bases not matched to a gene. CDR3 loop: CASSLGGSPYEQYF. CDR3 bases: TGTGCCAGCAGCTTGGGCGGGAGCCCCTACGAGCAGTACTTC.

V gene TRBV4-2 combines with J gene TRBJ1-1; no firm D call. The germline V gene encodes CDR1 LGHNA and CDR2 YNFKEQ. The V end lost 0 bases, the J end lost 7 bases, and 9 bases lay between the germline ends. This CDR3 has 13 amino acids. The DNA for the CDR3 is TGTGCCAGCAGCCAAGAACAAGAATTTGAAGCTTTCTTT. Translation: CASSQEQEFEAFF.

In its sample, this clone was seen once. The rearrangement uses TRBV4-1 and TRBJ2-7; 7 nucleotides match TRBD1. The V gene's germline CDR1 is MGHRA and CDR2 YSYEKL. The V gene end was trimmed by 3 bases and the J gene end by 3 bases; junction bases not matched to a gene: 5. The CDR3 loop spans 14 amino acids. CDR3 DNA: TGCGCCAGCAGCCAGCCGGGACAGAGCTACGAGCAGTACTTC. It specifies CASSQPGQSYEQYF.

The chain is built from TRBV9 and TRBJ2-7, with TRBD1 matching 7 bases. CDR3 size: 14 residues. With V trimmed by 0 bases and J by 3 bases, 3 bases remained unmatched. Germline V gene lookup returns CDR1 SGDLS and CDR2 YYNGEE. The chain's CDR3 is CASSVDHRGYEQYF. The CDR3 nucleotides are TGTGCCAGCAGCGTAGATCACAGGGGCTACGAGCAGTACTTC.

The chain has TRBV7-2 and TRBJ2-1, with TRBD2 identical over 14 bases. CDR3 size: 18 residues. Germline trimming cut 2 bases from V and 6 bases from J; bases unmatched to any gene: 9. CDR1 is SGHTA and CDR2 is FQGNSA in the germline V gene. CDR3: CASSLRLAGGMGGNEQFF. CDR3 coding DNA: TGTGCCAGCAGCTTAAGACTAGCGGGAGGGATGGGTGGCAATGAGCAGTTCTTC.